A single sample is the source of the 10 T cell receptor beta chains below, sequenced in a study of graft-versus-host responses after intestinal transplantation (dated by TCRdb to the early 2020s). The library was built by means of the immunoSEQ multiplex PCR assay. In its TCRdb copy, this immuneACCESS table keeps in-frame sequences only and misses some clones. Where compared with another copy, unresolved V genes explain less than half of these, and the others have no known cause. The sample has about 97,000 clones on record, 75% to 95% of them singletons. The leading ten clones occupy around 15% of the sample. The source material was PBMCs, sampled about 450 days after intestinal transplant. The receptors here all came from a human patient who received an intestinal transplant, so some T cells may come from the graft donor.

J is TRBJ2-2 and V is TRBV13, with D unclear. The V gene lost 1 base and the J gene lost 1 base, with 7 bases spanning the gap. Germline values: CDR1 PRHDT, CDR2 FYEKMQ (reference sequence). This CDR3 is built from 15 residues. Written as DNA, the CDR3 is TGTGCCAGCAGCTTAGCCCCCCGGAACACCGGGGAGCTGTTTTTT. This gives the protein CASSLAPRNTGELFF.

The rearrangement joins TRBV5-5 to TRBJ2-2; D is unclear. This CDR3 contains 16 residues. Germline CDR1 and CDR2: SGHKS and YYEKEE (reference sequence). Trimming pared 1 base from V and 0 bases from J, leaving 10 bases between. CDR3 sequence reads: CASSLLVSPNTGELFF. For the CDR3, the DNA is TGTGCCAGCAGCTTGTTGGTGAGCCCGAACACCGGGGAGCTGTTTTTT. The full variable domain, completed using reference TRBV5-5 and TRBJ2-2, is DAGVTQSPTHLIKTRGQQVTLRCSPISGHKSVSWYQQVLGQGPQFIFQYYEKEERGRGNFPDRFSARQFPNYSSELNVNALLLGDSALYLCASSLLVSPNTGELFFGEGSRLTVL.

J is TRBJ2-7 and V is TRBV7-9; possible D gene TRBD2, 6 bases. V was trimmed by 2 bases and J by 11 bases, leaving 13 bases between them. The CDR3 has 12 residues. Germline-derived CDR1 and CDR2 are SEHNR and FQNEAQ (reference sequence). The CDR3 here is CASSLSTREKYF. The CDR3 DNA reads TGTGCCAGCAGCTTATCGACGCGGGAAAAGTACTTC. The variable domain in full, completed from reference TRBV7-9 and TRBJ2-7, reads DTGVSQNPRHKITKRGQNVTFRCDPISEHNRLYWYRQTLGQGPEFLTYFQNEAQLEKSRLLSDRFSAERPKGSFSTLEIQRTEQGDSAMYLCASSLSTREKYFGPGTRLTVT.

The V call is TRBV11-3, the J call TRBJ2-1, with 10 bases that match TRBD2. This CDR3 region has 16 residues. J gave up 9 bases and V 2 bases, and 10 bases lay outside the gene matches. Germline CDR1 reads SGHNT; CDR2 reads YENEEA. The CDR3 reads CASSLRGGTSVSEQFF. The CDR3 nucleotides read TGTGCCAGCAGCTTAAGAGGTGGGACTAGCGTTAGTGAGCAGTTCTTC. Full variable domain (remainder filled in from reference TRBV11-3 and TRBJ2-1): EAGVVQSPRYKIIEKKQPVAFWCNPISGHNTLYWYLQNLGQGPELLIRYENEEAVDDSQLPKDRFSAERLKGVDSTLKIQPAELGDSAVYLCASSLRGGTSVSEQFFGPGTRLTVL.

For this clone: Within the sample, other DNA sequences also encode this same CDR3. The chain carries TRBV5-4 and TRBJ2-3, with D perhaps assigned TRBD1 or TRBD2 (5 bases each). V lost 0 bases and J 6 bases, leaving 11 bases between the germline ends. The CDR3 loop spans 14 amino acids. CDR1 is SGHNT and CDR2 is YYREEE in the germline V gene (reference sequence). The CDR3 region is CASSLGDPTDTQYF. The CDR3 nucleotides are TGTGCCAGCAGCTTGGGGGACCCCACGGATACGCAGTATTTT.

The table lists this clone with a count of one. The gene calls are TRBV5-4 and TRBJ1-1, with 7 bases matching TRBD1. Germline V CDR1 and CDR2: SGHNT, YYREEE (reference sequence). V dropped 5 bases and J dropped 8; count of bases not matched to a gene: 6. This CDR3 contains 12 residues. The CDR3 reads CASSGRDREAFF. The CDR3 DNA reads as TGTGCCAGCAGTGGCCGGGACAGAGAAGCTTTCTTT.

The chain employs TRBV11-2 and TRBJ2-2; D not resolved. The V end was cut by 1 base, the J end by 7 bases, with 7 bases between. Germline CDR1 SGHAT, CDR2 FQNNGV. The CDR3 has 13 amino acids. CDR3 nucleotide sequence: TGTGCCAGCAGCTTAGTTCGTGGCGGGGAGCTGTTTTTT. Protein product: CASSLVRGGELFF.

CDR3 sequence reads: CASSYQKTGSTEAFF. The CDR3 nucleotides read TGTGCCAGCAGTTACCAAAAGACAGGGTCTACTGAAGCTTTCTTT. This sequence joins TRBV6-5 and TRBJ1-1, with TRBD1 matching over 7 bases. The germline gives CDR1 MNHEY, CDR2 SVGAGI. V was pared by 2 bases and J by 5 bases, with 8 bases of the junction left unmatched. The CDR3 length is 15 residues.

The sample holds a few counts of this clone. The CDR3 loop is CAISEEGSTEAFF. CDR3 DNA: TGTGCCATCAGTGAGGAGGGTTCGACTGAAGCTTTCTTT. This chain links TRBV10-3 with TRBJ1-1, with D unclear. V gave up 2 bases and J gave up 5 bases, with 9 bases separating them. The germline gives CDR1 ENHRY, CDR2 SYGVKD. This CDR3 contains 13 residues.

The chain recombines TRBV7-9 with TRBJ1-2, with TRBD1 identical over 11 bases. The CDR3 extends over 14 amino acids. Trimming removed 4 bases from V and 8 bases from J; junction bases left unmatched: 6. CDR1 SEHNR and CDR2 FQNEAQ come from the germline V gene (reference sequence). Here the CDR3 reads CASSSRDRGAGYTF. In nucleotides, the CDR3 is TGTGCCAGCAGCTCCCGGGACAGGGGGGCAGGCTACACCTTC. Full variable domain (remainder filled in from reference TRBV7-9 and TRBJ1-2): DTGVSQNPRHKITKRGQNVTFRCDPISEHNRLYWYRQTLGQGPEFLTYFQNEAQLEKSRLLSDRFSAERPKGSFSTLEIQRTEQGDSAMYLCASSSRDRGAGYTFGSGTRLTVV.